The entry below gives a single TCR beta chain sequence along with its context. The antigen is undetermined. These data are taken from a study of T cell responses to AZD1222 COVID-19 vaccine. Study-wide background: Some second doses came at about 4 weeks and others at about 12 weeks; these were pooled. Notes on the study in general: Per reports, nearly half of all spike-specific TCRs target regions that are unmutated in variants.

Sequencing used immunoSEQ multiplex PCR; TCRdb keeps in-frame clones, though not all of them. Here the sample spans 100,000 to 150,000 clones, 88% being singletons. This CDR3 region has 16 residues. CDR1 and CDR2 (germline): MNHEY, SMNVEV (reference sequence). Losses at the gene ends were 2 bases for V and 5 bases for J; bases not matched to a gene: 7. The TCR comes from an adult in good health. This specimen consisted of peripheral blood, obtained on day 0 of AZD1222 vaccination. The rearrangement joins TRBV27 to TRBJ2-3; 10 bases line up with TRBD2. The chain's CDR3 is CASSLRAGGIIDTQYF. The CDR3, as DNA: TGTGCCAGCAGTTTACGAGCGGGAGGGATAATAGATACGCAGTATTTT.